The rows below give T cell receptor beta chains drawn from one sample of a study of T-cell reconstitution after alpha-beta-depleted transplantation in children. One entry per CDR3 protein, called by TCRdb with MiXCR from the PCR reads. The table records around 270,000 distinct CDR3 sequences, approximately 7.3% of them present only once. The sequences come from peripheral blood, collected 360 days after TCRalphabeta/CD19-depleted stem cell transplant. The receptor set was obtained from a female patient younger than 10 who had a stem cell transplant for Fanconi anemia, so the T cells may come from the graft donor. Both conserved end residues are part of each CDR3. Fields, in order: V gene, J gene, clone size, D gene, CDR3 DNA, CDR3 protein. D genes are given only for firm matches. The size field is filled for only some rows; it gives once, few, many or a size class.

V gene: TRBV3-1; J gene: TRBJ2-1; clone size: many; D gene: .; CDR3 DNA: TGTGCCAGCAGCCGGGACCCGAGCCATGAGCAGTTCTTC; CDR3 protein: CASSRDPSHEQFF
V gene: TRBV5-1; J gene: TRBJ1-2; clone size: few; D gene: .; CDR3 DNA: TGCGCCAGCAGCCGGGAGGGGGGTCCCAACTATGGCTACACCTTC; CDR3 protein: CASSREGGPNYGYTF
V gene: TRBV14; J gene: TRBJ2-3; clone size: many; D gene: TRBD2; CDR3 DNA: TGTGCCAGCAGCCAAGACGCGTTTCCTAGCGGGGTTACAGATACGCAGTATTTT; CDR3 protein: CASSQDAFPSGVTDTQYF
V gene: TRBV9; J gene: TRBJ2-3; clone size: many; D gene: TRBD2; CDR3 DNA: TGTGCCAGCAGCGTAGGGACTAGCGGGGTTGCAGATACGCAGTATTTT; CDR3 protein: CASSVGTSGVADTQYF
V gene: TRBV29-1; J gene: TRBJ2-5; clone size: many; D gene: TRBD1; CDR3 DNA: TGCAGCGTTGAAGACCGGACAGGGATCTTTTTTCCAGAGACCCAGTACTTC; CDR3 protein: CSVEDRTGIFFPETQYF
V gene: TRBV29-1; J gene: TRBJ2-3; clone size: many; D gene: .; CDR3 DNA: TGCAGCGTTAGCCCGAGCACAGATACGCAGTATTTT; CDR3 protein: CSVSPSTDTQYF
V gene: TRBV20-1; J gene: TRBJ1-5; clone size: many; D gene: TRBD1; CDR3 DNA: TGCAGTGCCACCGTTACCGGGACAGAAAGTCAGCCCCAGCATTTT; CDR3 protein: CSATVTGTESQPQHF
V gene: TRBV28; J gene: TRBJ1-3; clone size: many; D gene: .; CDR3 DNA: TGTGCCAGCAGTTTATCACTAAACTCTGGAAACACCATATATTTT; CDR3 protein: CASSLSLNSGNTIYF
V gene: TRBV28; J gene: TRBJ1-4; clone size: few; D gene: .; CDR3 DNA: TGTGCCAGCAGGCAAACTGGGTGGGCGAATGAAAAACTGTTTTTT; CDR3 protein: CASRQTGWANEKLFF
V gene: TRBV5-1; J gene: TRBJ2-2; clone size: few; D gene: TRBD2; CDR3 DNA: TGCGCCAGCAGCTTGGTTCGGCGGGGGTGGGAGAACACCGGGGAGCTGTTTTTT; CDR3 protein: CASSLVRRGWENTGELFF
V gene: TRBV20-1; J gene: TRBJ1-5; clone size: few; D gene: TRBD1; CDR3 DNA: TGCAGTGCTAGAGAGAGGCGCCCAACACAGGGGAGCAATCAGCCCCAGCATTTT; CDR3 protein: CSARERRPTQGSNQPQHF
V gene: TRBV7-9; J gene: TRBJ1-6; clone size: few; D gene: .; CDR3 DNA: TGTGCCAGCAGCTTCTCGGGACCCTATAATTCACCCCTCCACTTT; CDR3 protein: CASSFSGPYNSPLHF
V gene: TRBV6-5; J gene: TRBJ2-7; clone size: many; D gene: .; CDR3 DNA: TGTGCCAGCAGTCCGGGACCCTACGAGCAGTACTTC; CDR3 protein: CASSPGPYEQYF
V gene: TRBV20-1; J gene: TRBJ2-2; clone size: many; D gene: .; CDR3 DNA: TGCAGTGCTGAGCGGGGACACTCGAACACCGGGGAGCTGTTTTTT; CDR3 protein: CSAERGHSNTGELFF
V gene: TRBV5-1; J gene: TRBJ2-7; clone size: many; D gene: .; CDR3 DNA: TGCGCCAGCAGCTTGGAGAACAGGGCCTCACAGTACTTC; CDR3 protein: CASSLENRASQYF
V gene: TRBV5-1; J gene: TRBJ1-6; clone size: .; D gene: TRBD1; CDR3 DNA: TGCGCCAGCAGCACGCAGGGGGCGGATTCACCCCTCCACTTT; CDR3 protein: CASSTQGADSPLHF
V gene: TRBV6-2/TRBV6-3; J gene: TRBJ2-3; clone size: .; D gene: .; CDR3 DNA: TGTGCCAGCAGTTACCCAGCCACCCTATTACTGCGGGCCAGGGCTACGCAGTATTTT; CDR3 protein: CASSYPATLLLRARATQYF
V gene: TRBV9; J gene: TRBJ1-5; clone size: few; D gene: TRBD1; CDR3 DNA: TGTGCCAGCAGCGCGTCTTCAACTGCAGGGGGGACCCAGCATTTT; CDR3 protein: CASSASSTAGGTQHF
V gene: TRBV5-1; J gene: TRBJ2-3; clone size: many; D gene: .; CDR3 DNA: TGCGCCAGCAGCTTAAGCCGGGAGAGTGGTACGCAGTATTTT; CDR3 protein: CASSLSRESGTQYF
V gene: TRBV20-1; J gene: TRBJ1-2; clone size: .; D gene: .; CDR3 DNA: TGCAGTGCTAGGACAGCTTACTATGGCTACACCTTC; CDR3 protein: CSARTAYYGYTF
V gene: TRBV4-2; J gene: TRBJ1-2; clone size: many; D gene: .; CDR3 DNA: TGTGCCAGCAGCCAAGACCCCCGTAGGGGGTCTGGTGACTATGGCTACACCTTC; CDR3 protein: CASSQDPRRGSGDYGYTF
V gene: TRBV28; J gene: TRBJ1-2; clone size: many; D gene: .; CDR3 DNA: TGTGCCAGCAGTACCTGGAAGCGGACACCCGAAAATGCGACCTTC; CDR3 protein: CASSTWKRTPENATF
V gene: TRBV7-2; J gene: TRBJ2-7; clone size: many; D gene: TRBD1; CDR3 DNA: TGTGCCAGCAGCCCCGGGACAGGGGATCGCGAGCAGTACTTC; CDR3 protein: CASSPGTGDREQYF
V gene: TRBV3-1; J gene: TRBJ2-7; clone size: many; D gene: .; CDR3 DNA: TGTGCCAGCAGCCGGGACCCCCTGGTGAACGAGCAGTACTTC; CDR3 protein: CASSRDPLVNEQYF
V gene: TRBV7-3; J gene: TRBJ2-3; clone size: many; D gene: .; CDR3 DNA: TGTGCCAGCAGCTTGATTGGGACAAGCACAGATACGCAGTATTTT; CDR3 protein: CASSLIGTSTDTQYF
V gene: TRBV7-2; J gene: TRBJ2-5; clone size: many; D gene: TRBD1; CDR3 DNA: TGTGCCAGCAGCTCACAGGGGGCGGGAGAGACCCAGTACTTC; CDR3 protein: CASSSQGAGETQYF
V gene: TRBV11-2; J gene: TRBJ2-7; clone size: many; D gene: TRBD1; CDR3 DNA: TGTGCCAGCAGCTTAGGCGGCCAGGGGGCTTCCGAGCAGTACTTC; CDR3 protein: CASSLGGQGASEQYF
V gene: TRBV7-9; J gene: TRBJ2-3; clone size: few; D gene: TRBD2; CDR3 DNA: TGTGCCAGCAGCGCGCGACTAGCGGAGACAACTAGCACAGATACGCAGTATTTT; CDR3 protein: CASSARLAETTSTDTQYF
V gene: TRBV14; J gene: TRBJ2-2; clone size: few; D gene: .; CDR3 DNA: TGTGCCAGCAGCCAAGATTGGGACTTATACACCGGGGAGCTGTTTTTT; CDR3 protein: CASSQDWDLYTGELFF
V gene: TRBV6-5; J gene: TRBJ1-1; clone size: many; D gene: .; CDR3 DNA: TGTGCCAGCAGTTCGTCGGGGACCCAGAACACTGAAGCTTTCTTT; CDR3 protein: CASSSSGTQNTEAFF
V gene: TRBV28; J gene: TRBJ1-6; clone size: .; D gene: .; CDR3 DNA: TGTGCCAGCAGTTTGGGGCTTAGGGGGTCACCCCTCCACTTT; CDR3 protein: CASSLGLRGSPLHF
V gene: TRBV3-1; J gene: TRBJ1-2; clone size: few; D gene: .; CDR3 DNA: TGTGCCAGCAGCCAAGACGTCCACTATGGCTACACCTTC; CDR3 protein: CASSQDVHYGYTF
V gene: TRBV5-1; J gene: TRBJ2-7; clone size: many; D gene: .; CDR3 DNA: TGCGCCAGCAGCTTTTCGGGTTACGAGCAGTACTTC; CDR3 protein: CASSFSGYEQYF
V gene: TRBV7-9; J gene: TRBJ2-6; clone size: few; D gene: .; CDR3 DNA: TGTGCCAGCAGCTTACTAGGGTTCTCTGGGGCCAACGTCCTGACTTTC; CDR3 protein: CASSLLGFSGANVLTF
V gene: TRBV9; J gene: TRBJ2-3; clone size: few; D gene: .; CDR3 DNA: TGTGCCAGCAGCACCGGACTAAATACGCAGTATTTT; CDR3 protein: CASSTGLNTQYF
V gene: TRBV7-2; J gene: TRBJ1-3; clone size: few; D gene: .; CDR3 DNA: TGTGCCAGCAGCATGTTGGACATCTCTGGAAACACCATATATTTT; CDR3 protein: CASSMLDISGNTIYF
V gene: TRBV5-1; J gene: TRBJ2-1; clone size: many; D gene: .; CDR3 DNA: TGCGCCAGCAGGGGGGGTTACAATGAGCAGTTCTTC; CDR3 protein: CASRGGYNEQFF
V gene: TRBV5-7; J gene: TRBJ1-1; clone size: few; D gene: .; CDR3 DNA: TGTGCCAGCAAGAACCTTTCGAGCACTCTAAGGACTGAAGCTTTCTTT; CDR3 protein: CASKNLSSTLRTEAFF
V gene: TRBV5-1; J gene: TRBJ1-4; clone size: many; D gene: .; CDR3 DNA: TGCGCCAGCAGCTTGGCCGAAGGAGGGTCACCGGGACGGCTGTTTTTT; CDR3 protein: CASSLAEGGSPGRLFF
V gene: TRBV5-1; J gene: TRBJ2-5; clone size: .; D gene: .; CDR3 DNA: TGCGCCAGCAGTCGGGTGCCCCCGGGACTCACAGTAGTAAGTCGGCAAGAGACCCAGTACTTC; CDR3 protein: CASSRVPPGLTVVSRQETQYF
V gene: TRBV29-1; J gene: TRBJ2-7; clone size: many; D gene: .; CDR3 DNA: TGCAGCGTTTCTAACAGTTACGAGCAGTACTTC; CDR3 protein: CSVSNSYEQYF
V gene: TRBV5-6; J gene: TRBJ2-3; clone size: many; D gene: .; CDR3 DNA: TGTGCCAGCAGCTTGGGAAGGTTTAGCACAGATACGCAGTATTTT; CDR3 protein: CASSLGRFSTDTQYF
V gene: TRBV7-9; J gene: TRBJ2-2; clone size: .; D gene: .; CDR3 DNA: TGTGCCAGCAGCAGCCGGCCGAACCGGGCAGACACCGGGGAGCTGTTTTTT; CDR3 protein: CASSSRPNRADTGELFF
V gene: TRBV4-2; J gene: TRBJ1-4; clone size: few; D gene: .; CDR3 DNA: TGTGCCAGCAGCCAACCCCGAGAAAAACTGTTTTTT; CDR3 protein: CASSQPREKLFF
V gene: TRBV20-1; J gene: TRBJ1-2; clone size: .; D gene: .; CDR3 DNA: TGCAGTGCTAGAGTTTGGAAGTCTAACTATGGCTACACCTTC; CDR3 protein: CSARVWKSNYGYTF
V gene: TRBV9; J gene: TRBJ2-1; clone size: many; D gene: .; CDR3 DNA: TGTGCCAGCAGCGTAGGGGGCTATGAGCAGTTCTTC; CDR3 protein: CASSVGGYEQFF
V gene: TRBV6-1; J gene: TRBJ2-3; clone size: many; D gene: .; CDR3 DNA: TGTGCCAGCAGCCGACGAAGTAGTGGCGCAGATACGCAGTATTTT; CDR3 protein: CASSRRSSGADTQYF
V gene: TRBV6-2/TRBV6-3; J gene: TRBJ2-6; clone size: many; D gene: .; CDR3 DNA: TGTGCCAGCAGTTACGGGGCTCTGGGGGCCAACGTCCTGACTTTC; CDR3 protein: CASSYGALGANVLTF
V gene: TRBV27; J gene: TRBJ2-7; clone size: many; D gene: TRBD1; CDR3 DNA: TGTGCCAGCAGTTTATCGGGACAGCCCTACGAGCAGTACTTC; CDR3 protein: CASSLSGQPYEQYF
V gene: TRBV20-1; J gene: TRBJ1-3; clone size: many; D gene: .; CDR3 DNA: TGCAGTGCCACGCGATCGGGACTGATTCGCTCTGGAAACACCATATATTTT; CDR3 protein: CSATRSGLIRSGNTIYF
V gene: TRBV6-2/TRBV6-3; J gene: TRBJ2-1; clone size: many; D gene: TRBD2; CDR3 DNA: TGTGCCAGCAGTTACGGGGGGGGGAATGAGCAGTTCTTC; CDR3 protein: CASSYGGGNEQFF
V gene: TRBV6-5; J gene: TRBJ1-1; clone size: few; D gene: .; CDR3 DNA: TGTGCCAGCAGTACCGACAGTACCTCAAGAGCTTTCTTT; CDR3 protein: CASSTDSTSRAFF
V gene: TRBV20-1; J gene: TRBJ1-2; clone size: few; D gene: TRBD1; CDR3 DNA: TGCAGTGCTAGAGAGTCGCGACAGGGGGATGGCTACACCTTC; CDR3 protein: CSARESRQGDGYTF
V gene: TRBV7-3; J gene: TRBJ2-3; clone size: many; D gene: .; CDR3 DNA: TGTGCCAGCAGCTTATACGGGGGGCAGGGGGATACGCAGTATTTT; CDR3 protein: CASSLYGGQGDTQYF